What follows describes a single T cell receptor (beta chain). Its antigen is still unknown. TCRdb redid the calling of the multiplex PCR reads with MiXCR, one entry per CDR3 protein. The profile shows some 170,000 distinct CDR3 sequences, roughly 35% of them singletons. These data belong to a study of breast tumors, draining lymph nodes, adjacent tissues. Study outcomes and limitations: Tumors had less TCR diversity than lymph nodes, more than nontumor tissue.

Axillary draining lymph nodes of breast cancer patients supplied the node samples. The V gene lost 0 bases and the J gene lost 4 bases, with 12 bases spanning the gap. CDR1 is SGHDN, CDR2 FVKESK, per germline. The CDR3 sequence is 16 residues long. V usage is TRBV14 and J usage is TRBJ2-2; D is perhaps TRBD1 (6 bases). Material for sequencing was axillary lymph node tissue. This clonotype was obtained from a female donor with breast cancer. Some clones in this sample may be carry-over from other donors' samples. CDR3: CASSQEWGLGTGELFF. The CDR3 coding sequence is TGTGCCAGCAGCCAAGAATGGGGGCTCGGCACCGGGGAGCTGTTTTTT.